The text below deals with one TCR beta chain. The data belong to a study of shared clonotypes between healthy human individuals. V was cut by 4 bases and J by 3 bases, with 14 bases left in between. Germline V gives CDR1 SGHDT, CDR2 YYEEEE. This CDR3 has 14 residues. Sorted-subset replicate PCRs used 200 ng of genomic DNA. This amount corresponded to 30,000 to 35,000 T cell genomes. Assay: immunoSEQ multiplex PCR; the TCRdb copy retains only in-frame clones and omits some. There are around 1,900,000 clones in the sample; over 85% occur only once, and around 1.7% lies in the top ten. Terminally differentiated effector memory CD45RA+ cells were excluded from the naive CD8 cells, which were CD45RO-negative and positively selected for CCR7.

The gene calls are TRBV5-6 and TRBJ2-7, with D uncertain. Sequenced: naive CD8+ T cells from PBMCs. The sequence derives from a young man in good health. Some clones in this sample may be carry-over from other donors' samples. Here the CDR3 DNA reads TGTGCCAGCAGCCACAAGGGAACCCGCTACGAGCAGTACTTC. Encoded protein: CASSHKGTRYEQYF.